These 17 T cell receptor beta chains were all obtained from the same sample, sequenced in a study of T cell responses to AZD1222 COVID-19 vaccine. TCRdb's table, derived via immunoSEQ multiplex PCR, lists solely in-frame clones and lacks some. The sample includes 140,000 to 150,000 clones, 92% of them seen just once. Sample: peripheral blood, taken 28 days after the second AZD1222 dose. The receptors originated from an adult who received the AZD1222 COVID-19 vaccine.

Here the CDR3 reads CSAAQTSPLHF. CDR3 coding DNA: TGCAGTGCGGCTCAGACTTCACCCCTCCACTTT. The V gene is TRBV20-1, the J gene TRBJ1-6; unclear D gene. The length of the CDR3 is 11 residues. V was cut by 6 bases and J by 9 bases, with 9 bases left in between. The germline V gene encodes CDR1 DFQATT and CDR2 SNEGSKA (reference sequence).

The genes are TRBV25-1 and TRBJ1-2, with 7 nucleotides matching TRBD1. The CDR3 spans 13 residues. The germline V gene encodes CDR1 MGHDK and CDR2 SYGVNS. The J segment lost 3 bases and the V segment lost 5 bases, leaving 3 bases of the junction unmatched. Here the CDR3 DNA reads TGTGCCAGCAGTACAGGGGTTTACTATGGCTACACCTTC. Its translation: CASSTGVYYGYTF.

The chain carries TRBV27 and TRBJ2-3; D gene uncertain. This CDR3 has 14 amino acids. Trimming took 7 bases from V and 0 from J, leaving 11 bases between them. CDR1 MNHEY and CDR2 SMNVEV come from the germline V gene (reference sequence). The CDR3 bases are TGTGCCAGCACGTCAGAGCCTAGCACAGATACGCAGTATTTT. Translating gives CASTSEPSTDTQYF.

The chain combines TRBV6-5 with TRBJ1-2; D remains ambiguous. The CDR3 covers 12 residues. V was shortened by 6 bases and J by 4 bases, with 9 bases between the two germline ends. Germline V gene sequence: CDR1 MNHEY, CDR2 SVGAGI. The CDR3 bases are TGTGCCAGCAGGAAGGATACCTATGGCTACACCTTC. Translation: CASRKDTYGYTF.

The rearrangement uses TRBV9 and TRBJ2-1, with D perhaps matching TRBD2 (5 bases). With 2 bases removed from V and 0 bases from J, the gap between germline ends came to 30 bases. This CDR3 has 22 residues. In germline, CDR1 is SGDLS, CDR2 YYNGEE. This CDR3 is CASSVPPREGDARLSSYNEQFF. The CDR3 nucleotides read TGTGCCAGCAGCGTCCCCCCCAGAGAGGGAGACGCACGGCTGAGCTCCTACAATGAGCAGTTCTTC.

The CDR3 DNA reads as TGTGCCAGCAGTTACCGGGACAGGGAGAACTATGGCTACACCTTC. This sequence encodes CASSYRDRENYGYTF. The genes are TRBV7-9 and TRBJ1-2, with 9 bases that match TRBD1. J lost 2 bases, V lost 6 bases, and 7 bases had no gene match. Germline V gives CDR1 SEHNR, CDR2 FQNEAQ (reference sequence). The CDR3 runs 15 residues.

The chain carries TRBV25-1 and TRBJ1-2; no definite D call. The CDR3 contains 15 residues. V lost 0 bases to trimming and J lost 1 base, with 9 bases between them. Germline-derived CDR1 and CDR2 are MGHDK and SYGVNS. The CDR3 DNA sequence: TGTGCCAGCAGTGAATATAGCTCGGTTAACTATGGCTACACCTTC. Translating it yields CASSEYSSVNYGYTF.

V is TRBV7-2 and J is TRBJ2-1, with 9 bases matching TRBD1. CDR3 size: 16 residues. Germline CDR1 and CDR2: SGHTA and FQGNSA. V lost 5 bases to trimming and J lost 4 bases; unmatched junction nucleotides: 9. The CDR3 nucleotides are TGTGCCAGCAGCATCACCGGGACAGGGATTTACAATGAGCAGTTCTTC. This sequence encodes CASSITGTGIYNEQFF.

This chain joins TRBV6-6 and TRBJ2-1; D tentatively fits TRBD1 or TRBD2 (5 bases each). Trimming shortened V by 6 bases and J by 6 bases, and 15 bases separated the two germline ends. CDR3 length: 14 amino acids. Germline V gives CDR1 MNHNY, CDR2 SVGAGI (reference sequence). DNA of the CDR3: TGTGCCAGCAGGCCCGGACGGGGCGGCAATGAGCAGTTCTTC. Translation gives CASRPGRGGNEQFF.

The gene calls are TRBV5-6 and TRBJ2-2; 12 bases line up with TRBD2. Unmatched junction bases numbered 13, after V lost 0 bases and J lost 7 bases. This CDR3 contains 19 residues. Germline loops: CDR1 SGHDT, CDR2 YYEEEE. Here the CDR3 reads CASSLGLLAGGPRVGELFF. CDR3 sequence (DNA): TGTGCCAGCAGCTTGGGTCTCCTAGCGGGAGGGCCTCGCGTCGGGGAGCTGTTTTTT.

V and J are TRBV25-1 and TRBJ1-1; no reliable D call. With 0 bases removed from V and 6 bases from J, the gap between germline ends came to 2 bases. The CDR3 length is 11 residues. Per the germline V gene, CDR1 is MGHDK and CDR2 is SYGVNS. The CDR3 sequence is CASSEYAEAFF. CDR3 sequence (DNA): TGTGCCAGCAGTGAATACGCTGAAGCTTTCTTT.

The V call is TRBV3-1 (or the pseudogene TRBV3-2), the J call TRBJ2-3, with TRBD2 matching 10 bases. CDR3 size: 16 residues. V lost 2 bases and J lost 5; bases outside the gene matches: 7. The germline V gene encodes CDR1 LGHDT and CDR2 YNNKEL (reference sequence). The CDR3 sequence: CASSQLAGVPGDTQYF. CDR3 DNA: TGTGCCAGCAGCCAACTAGCGGGAGTGCCAGGAGATACGCAGTATTTT.

CDR3 bases: TGTGCCAGTAGTATACGCAGAGATAGCAATCAGCCCCAGCATTTT. Protein: CASSIRRDSNQPQHF. This chain connects TRBV19 to TRBJ1-5; D is unresolved. Germline CDR1 reads LNHDA; CDR2 reads SQIVND (reference sequence). The CDR3 loop spans 15 amino acids. The V end lost 2 bases, the J end lost 0 bases, and 8 bases lay between the germline ends. Drawing the rest from reference TRBV19 and TRBJ1-5, the complete variable domain is DGGITQSPKYLFRKEGQNVTLSCEQNLNHDAMYWYRQDPGQGLRLIYYSQIVNDFQKGDIAEGYSVSREKKESFPLTVTSAQKNPTAFYLCASSIRRDSNQPQHFGDGTRLSIL.

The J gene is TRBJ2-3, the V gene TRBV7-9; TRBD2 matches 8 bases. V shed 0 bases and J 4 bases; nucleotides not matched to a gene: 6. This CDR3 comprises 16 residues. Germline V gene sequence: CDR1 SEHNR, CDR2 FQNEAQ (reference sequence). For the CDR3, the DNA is TGTGCCAGCAGCTTAGCGTCGGGAGGGCCCGCAGATACGCAGTATTTT. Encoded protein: CASSLASGGPADTQYF.

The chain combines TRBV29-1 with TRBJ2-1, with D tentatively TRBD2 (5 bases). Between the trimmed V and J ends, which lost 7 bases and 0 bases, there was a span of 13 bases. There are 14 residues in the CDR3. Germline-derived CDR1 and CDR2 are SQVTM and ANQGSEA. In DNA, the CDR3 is TGCAGCGCCGCGGGTACGAGCTCCTACAATGAGCAGTTCTTC. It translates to CSAAGTSSYNEQFF.

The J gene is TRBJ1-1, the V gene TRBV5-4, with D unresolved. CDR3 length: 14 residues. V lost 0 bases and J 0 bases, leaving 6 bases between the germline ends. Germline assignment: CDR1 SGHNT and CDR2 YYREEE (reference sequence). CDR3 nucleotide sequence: TGTGCCAGCAGCTTGGTTGAGCTGAACACTGAAGCTTTCTTT. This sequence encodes CASSLVELNTEAFF.

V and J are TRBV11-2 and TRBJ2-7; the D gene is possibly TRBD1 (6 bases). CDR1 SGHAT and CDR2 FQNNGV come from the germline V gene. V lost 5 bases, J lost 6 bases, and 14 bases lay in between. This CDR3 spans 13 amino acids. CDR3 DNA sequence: TGTGCCAGCAGCGTACCCAGGGGCACCGAGCAGTACTTC. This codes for CASSVPRGTEQYF.